The rows below give T cell receptor beta chains drawn from one sample of a study of T cell responses to AZD1222 COVID-19 vaccine. Sequenced by immunoSEQ multiplex PCR; TCRdb stores in-frame clones only, minus some. The sample has some 31,000 clones; 75% to 80% are singletons. Sequencing used peripheral blood, obtained 28 days after the second AZD1222 dose. The receptors originated from an adult who received the AZD1222 COVID-19 vaccine. CDR3s leave out the opening cysteine and the closing phenylalanine or tryptophan.

v_gene	j_gene	CDR3aa
TRBV29-1	TRBJ1-2	SVEGSPYGYT
TRBV7-2	TRBJ2-3	ASRVGGSGTDTQY
TRBV11-2	TRBJ2-2	ASSGTSGAAGTGELF
TRBV19	TRBJ2-3	ASKVREEDTQY
TRBV29-1	TRBJ2-3	SVEDTGAGGTQY
TRBV2	TRBJ1-3	ASSPSGNTIY
TRBV19	TRBJ1-3	ASRPDPRRNTIY
TRBV6-5	TRBJ1-2	ASSLEGNYGYT
TRBV29-1	TRBJ2-5	SVAGTGAIQETQY
TRBV20-1	TRBJ2-1	SASGVAGGPWVEQF
TRBV5-4	TRBJ2-1	ASSFNRGNEQF
TRBV3-1/TRBV3-2	TRBJ1-1	ASSQDPNAEAF
TRBV18	TRBJ1-5	ASSPSGHNSNQPQH
TRBV7-9	TRBJ1-2	ASSSQKGGNYGYT
TRBV18	TRBJ1-4	ASSPPFPGSVNEKLF
TRBV6-6	TRBJ2-7	ASSYPAGTSPGEQY
TRBV9	TRBJ2-5	ASSEGGAIETQY
TRBV2	TRBJ2-1	ASSERLVAGENEQF
TRBV5-3	TRBJ2-1	ARSLREAYNEQF
TRBV5-1	TRBJ1-6	ASSVGQSNSPLH
TRBV5-1	TRBJ1-4	ASTNNVGGSEKLF
TRBV6-2/TRBV6-3	TRBJ1-5	ASSRDRGLQPQH
TRBV9	TRBJ2-3	ASSVRGVGTDTQY
TRBV7-2	TRBJ2-3	ASSSGEWVNTQY
TRBV7-2	TRBJ2-1	ASSLDKAHYNEQF
TRBV12-3/TRBV12-4	TRBJ2-7	ASSQDHYEQY
TRBV5-1	TRBJ1-1	ASTIGDGRHKKMNTEAF
TRBV7-9	TRBJ2-7	ASSPRGSGDEQY
TRBV11-3	TRBJ2-4	ASSASLGTSGRNIQY
TRBV10-3	TRBJ1-1	ATRGEMNTEAF
TRBV19	TRBJ1-2	ASSATGGGSYGYT
TRBV28	TRBJ1-2	ASSREGQGRPGYT
TRBV5-6	TRBJ1-5	ASSLLMAGANQPQH
TRBV28	TRBJ1-1	ASRGVGLSTEAF
TRBV10-3	TRBJ2-7	ATQAGGFSYEQY
TRBV5-1	TRBJ2-6	ASSFSGANVLT
TRBV7-2	TRBJ2-6	ASSYRGGAGANVLT
TRBV5-1	TRBJ2-5	ASSPTLGGGAETQY
TRBV5-6	TRBJ1-2	ASSSRVLGRGYT
TRBV25-1	TRBJ1-2	ASSESSGQGIGYGYT
TRBV7-8	TRBJ1-5	ASSLVGNMQPQH
TRBV28	TRBJ1-2	ASSYIYGYT
TRBV5-1	TRBJ2-1	ASSLSVGSSYNEQF
TRBV19	TRBJ1-5	ASRTRSNQPQH
TRBV18	TRBJ1-6	ASSPMDSGDSPLH
TRBV27	TRBJ1-4	ASSASTGSGEKLF
TRBV20-1	TRBJ2-5	SAATSETQY
TRBV18	TRBJ1-3	ASSPSQYTQFGNTIY
TRBV2	TRBJ1-1	ASSGWTAMNTEAF
TRBV7-2	TRBJ1-3	ASSLSTGRTHSGNTIY
TRBV3-1/TRBV3-2	TRBJ1-3	ASSPRGNTIY
TRBV10-3	TRBJ1-5	AISEAGPNQPQH
TRBV25-1	TRBJ1-6	ASSEYGRVPH
TRBV5-1	TRBJ1-4	ASSLGWTGREKLF
TRBV7-6	TRBJ2-2	ASSKTSLDTGELF
TRBV3-1/TRBV3-2	TRBJ1-6	ASSLTGALH
TRBV29-1	TRBJ2-1	SVLGNGGPYNEQF